This paragraph reports one T cell receptor beta chain. What it binds is not known. The PCR used 60 Vbeta and 13 Jbeta primers. Repertoires were generated with immunoSEQ multiplex PCR, while TCRdb's copy carries only in-frame clones and drops some. The data contain under 200,000 clones, 84% of them singletons. The data are from a study of cytomegalovirus exposure and HLA in healthy donors. Study-wide findings and caveats: Serostatus for CMV was the only available immune exposure information. As a later analysis showed, a missense DCLRE1C variant was linked to trimming of TCR beta V- and J-genes. Likely technical artifact: a cluster of highly shared sequence variants.

The CDR3 consists of 15 residues. V trimming: 5 bases; J trimming: 10 bases; junction bases outside the gene matches: 11. Germline loops: CDR1 MDHEN, CDR2 SYDVKM. This rearrangement joins TRBV28 to TRBJ1-6, with 7 bases aligning to TRBD1. Sequencing was performed on PBMCs. The receptor was derived from a man aged 18 to 29 in good health and CMV-seronegative. CDR3 amino acids: CASSPREGAQSPLHF. As DNA, the CDR3 is TGTGCCAGCAGTCCTCGGGAGGGGGCCCAATCACCCCTCCACTTT.